Ten or more counts support the clone carrying this T cell receptor (beta chain). What it binds is unknown. These data come from a study of T cells after yellow fever vaccination. Regarding the study as a whole: FACS-sorted repertoires might harbor abundant contaminating clonotypes from the bulk population.

TCR cDNA was made by 5'RACE template switching, adding a universal primer site and UMIs. TCRdb re-called the 5' RACE reads with MiXCR, one entry per CDR3 protein. The sample has a few hundred thousand distinct CDR3 sequences, roughly 3.3% seen once; the top ten hold around 3.3%. Unmatched junction bases numbered 5, after V lost 1 base and J lost 4 bases. The CDR3 runs to 15 residues. Germline V gene lookup returns CDR1 SGHTA and CDR2 FQGNSA. This sequence was found in a man aged 18 to 29 who received the YFV17D yellow fever vaccine. Sequences were derived from CD4+ T cells sorted from PBMCs, sampled 10 days after the yellow fever booster vaccination. V gene TRBV7-2 combines with J gene TRBJ1-1, with 8 bases fitting TRBD1. CDR3 region: CASSLGQGQITEAFF. The CDR3 DNA follows: TGTGCCAGCAGCTTAGGACAGGGGCAGATCACTGAAGCTTTCTTT. The complete variable domain, with remaining parts taken from reference TRBV7-2 and TRBJ1-1, reads GAGVSQSPSNKVTEKGKDVELRCDPISGHTALYWYRQSLGQGLEFLIYFQGNSAPDKSGLPSDRFSAERTGGSVSTLTIQRTQQEDSAVYLCASSLGQGQITEAFFGQGTRLTVV.